This TCR beta chain was sequenced during a study of cytomegalovirus exposure and HLA in healthy donors. Background on the study: About four fifths of around 390 genotyped donors fell in the Caucasian-associated ancestry cluster.

This clone was picked up a small number of times. The PCR contained 60 Vbeta and 13 Jbeta primers. The protocol was immunoSEQ multiplex PCR, while the TCRdb copy is restricted to in-frame clones and leaves out a portion. The sample gives fewer than 250,000 clones, around three quarters of which show up once; roughly 1.5% is in the top ten. The V and J ends lost 2 bases and 3 bases respectively, with 9 bases between them. CDR1 is MRHNA, CDR2 SNTAGT, per germline. The CDR3 contains 14 residues. J is TRBJ2-3 and V is TRBV6-4; tentatively, D is TRBD2 (5 bases). Sample: PBMCs. The receptor was isolated from a woman aged 18-30 years in good health and CMV-seronegative. CDR3 loop: CASSDRGSTDTQYF. In DNA form, the CDR3 reads TGTGCCAGCAGTGACCGAGGGTCAACAGATACGCAGTATTTT.